This T cell receptor (beta chain) derives from a study of T cells in Graves' hyperthyroidism and ophthalmopathy. General observations from the study: Through a model of 13 V-J features, ophthalmopathy was separated from stable hyperthyroidism.

V trimming: 6 bases; J trimming: 3 bases; junction bases outside the gene matches: 12. The CDR3 has 17 residues. Looked up from germline, CDR1 is SGHAT and CDR2 is FQNNGV. As for this clonotype: Its target is not known.

RNA transcripts provided the source from which TCR beta CDR3 regions were amplified. HTBI primers were used for first-round RT-PCR of the TCR CDR3. Each CDR3 protein gets one entry after TCRdb re-called the multiplex PCR reads with MiXCR. The repertoire holds around 540,000 distinct CDR3 sequences, 16% seen once, with about 31% in the top ten. Sequenced sample: blood. This rearrangement joins TRBV11-2 to TRBJ2-7; TRBD2 matches at 12 bases. This sequence was found in a woman aged 25 to 39 with Graves' ophthalmopathy. The CDR3 spells CASSLSASGRAFYEQYF. CDR3 in DNA: TGTGCCAGCAGTTTATCGGCTAGCGGGAGGGCCTTCTACGAGCAGTACTTC.